This is a list of T cell receptor beta chains from one sample in a study of response to subunit inactivated influenza vaccine. TCRdb re-derived calls from the RT-PCR reads in MiXCR, one entry per CDR3 protein. The sample shows 430,000 or so distinct CDR3 sequences, approximately 10% of them seen only once. This specimen consisted of PBMCs from blood, obtained more than 35 days after vaccination. The receptors were sampled from a man aged 50-59 years who received an inactivated influenza vaccine. The CDR3 runs from the conserved cysteine through the conserved F or W. The D gene is left open where the match is weak. Part of the rows lack a size; the others show once, few, many or a class for expanded clones.

v_call	clone_size	d_call	j_call	cdr3_nt	cdr3_aa
TRBV20-1	few	NA	TRBJ2-2	TGCAGTGCTAGAGATCTCGCGCCGGGGGCCGGGGAGCTGTTTTTT	CSARDLAPGAGELFF
TRBV20-1	many	NA	TRBJ2-5	TGCAGTGCTACGGGGGCGCTTCTAGAGACCCAGTACTTC	CSATGALLETQYF
TRBV2	few	TRBD1	TRBJ2-5	TGTGCCAGCAGCGCCCCCGGGACAGGGCTTCAAGAGACCCAGTACTTC	CASSAPGTGLQETQYF
TRBV7-2	many	NA	TRBJ2-1	TGTGCCAGCAGCTTAGTTGGAGGGACCAGCAATGAGCAGTTCTTC	CASSLVGGTSNEQFF
TRBV12-3/TRBV12-4	NA	NA	TRBJ2-1	TGTGCCAGCAATTTAGACGACCTAGAGTTTACCTACAATGAGCAGTTCTTC	CASNLDDLEFTYNEQFF
TRBV12-3/TRBV12-4	many	NA	TRBJ2-4	TGTGCCAGCAGTTTAGTGATGGGCATTCAGTACTTC	CASSLVMGIQYF
TRBV7-8	NA	TRBD1	TRBJ2-2	TGTGCCAGCAGCAAGGACAGGGTTTACACCGGGGAGCTGTTTTTT	CASSKDRVYTGELFF
TRBV29-1	few	NA	TRBJ2-3	TGCAGCGTTGACGCAGCCACAGATACGCAGTATTTT	CSVDAATDTQYF
TRBV27	many	TRBD2	TRBJ2-1	TGTGCCAGCAGTTTGTTCGCGGGAGGGCGCAATGAGCAGTTCTTC	CASSLFAGGRNEQFF
TRBV7-8	few	NA	TRBJ2-7	TGTGCCAGCAGCTTAAGTCAGGGACAAAACTACGAGCAGTACTTC	CASSLSQGQNYEQYF
TRBV12-3/TRBV12-4	few	NA	TRBJ2-2	TGTGCCAGCAGTTTAATCGGGAGCACCGGGGAGCTGTTTTTT	CASSLIGSTGELFF
TRBV6-2/TRBV6-3	few	TRBD2	TRBJ2-7	TGTGCCAGCAGTTACCCCCGCGGGGGTTTGAACTACGAGCAGTACTTC	CASSYPRGGLNYEQYF